This TCR beta chain is drawn from a study of blood T cell repertoires in COVID-19. Turning to the study itself: From the United States, Italy and Spain came samples of acute and convalescent COVID-19. From T cells, B-cell-depleted T cells, or PBMCs came the material, which was cDNA or gDNA.

This CDR3 contains 13 residues. Trimming stripped 4 bases from V and 4 bases from J, with 11 bases between. Germline CDR1 is SGDLS and CDR2 is YYNGEE. Original analysis: Scientists estimated how many nucleated cells there were by amplifying reference gene primers. TCRdb's copy holds only in-frame clones and misses some; the assay was immunoSEQ multiplex PCR. D and trimming come from the DNA, and the V and J calls and clone size come from that table. The sample comprises about 100,000 clones, 65% to 75% of which are singletons, and around 6.3% rests with the top ten. Material: peripheral blood. The source is a man older than 75 with acute or convalescent COVID-19. The J gene is TRBJ1-2, the V gene TRBV9; a weak D match, TRBD1 (5 bases). This CDR3 reads CASSRGGSYGYTF. The CDR3 bases are TGTGCCAGCAGCCGCGGGGGAAGCTATGGCTACACCTTC.